The rows below give T cell receptor beta chains drawn from one sample of a study of cytomegalovirus exposure and HLA in healthy donors. This table comes from immunoSEQ multiplex PCR, and its TCRdb copy is limited to in-frame clones, with some not included. This repertoire shows approximately 150,000 clones, about 85% found once; its top ten account for 2% to 2.5%. The sequenced sample consisted of PBMCs. The receptors originated from a man aged 25-45 years in good health and CMV-seropositive. The CDR3 runs from the conserved cysteine through the conserved F or W. A D gene is named only where the DNA matches it firmly. Where a row states a size, it is once, few, many or the class of an expanded clone; other rows omit it.

J: TRBJ2-7
D: .
V: TRBV6-1
size: once
DNA: TGTGCCAGCAGTGAGCGGGACGGAGATGACGAGCAGTACTTC
CDR3: CASSERDGDDEQYF

J: TRBJ1-1
D: .
V: TRBV7-6
size: .
DNA: TGTGCCAGCAGCTTAGAGGTCCGGGGAGCGAACACTGAAGCTTTCTTT
CDR3: CASSLEVRGANTEAFF

J: TRBJ2-1
D: .
V: TRBV11-2
size: .
DNA: TGTGCCAGCAGCTTAGAACTGCGCGTGAGTGGTTACAATGAGCAGTTCTTC
CDR3: CASSLELRVSGYNEQFF

J: TRBJ1-5
D: TRBD1
V: TRBV7-8
size: .
DNA: TGTGCCAGCAGCTTAGTGCGGGGACAGGGAGACCAAATTAGCAATCAGCCCCAGCATTTT
CDR3: CASSLVRGQGDQISNQPQHF

J: TRBJ1-4
D: .
V: TRBV10-2
size: .
DNA: TGCGCCAGCGGAATCAGGGTTGAAAAACTGTTTTTT
CDR3: CASGIRVEKLFF

J: TRBJ2-7
D: TRBD1
V: TRBV28
size: .
DNA: TGTGCCAGCAGCCAAACCGGGACAGGGGACTCCTACGAGCAGTACTTC
CDR3: CASSQTGTGDSYEQYF

J: TRBJ2-2
D: .
V: TRBV2
size: .
DNA: TGTGCCACCCAGGGTACCGGGGAGCTGTTTTTT
CDR3: CATQGTGELFF

J: TRBJ2-2
D: TRBD2
V: TRBV5-1
size: few
DNA: TGCGCCAGCAGCTCAAGACAAACTAGCGGGGGGGCCGGGGAGCTGTTTTTT
CDR3: CASSSRQTSGGAGELFF

J: TRBJ2-7
D: TRBD1
V: TRBV9
size: .
DNA: TGTGCCAGCAGCTCCGGGACAGGGTCCTACGAGCAGTACTTC
CDR3: CASSSGTGSYEQYF

J: TRBJ1-1
D: .
V: TRBV27
size: .
DNA: TGTGCCAGCAGTTCGACCTCAGGATCGGTCGTGAACACTGAAGCTTTCTTT
CDR3: CASSSTSGSVVNTEAFF

J: TRBJ1-1
D: TRBD1
V: TRBV29-1
size: .
DNA: TGCAGCGTTGGACAGGGCGACACTGAAGCTTTCTTT
CDR3: CSVGQGDTEAFF

J: TRBJ2-7
D: .
V: TRBV4-3
size: .
DNA: TGCGCCAGCAGCCAACTGGGGGGCGAGCAGTACTTC
CDR3: CASSQLGGEQYF

J: TRBJ1-5
D: .
V: TRBV7-9
size: .
DNA: TGTGCCAGCAGCTTAGATGGGCCACTTAGCAATCAGCCCCAGCATTTT
CDR3: CASSLDGPLSNQPQHF

J: TRBJ2-1
D: TRBD2
V: TRBV5-1
size: .
DNA: TGCGCCAGCAGCTTGGCGCGTAGCGGGGGGGCTTCCTACAATGAGCAGTTCTTC
CDR3: CASSLARSGGASYNEQFF

J: TRBJ1-2
D: .
V: TRBV7-9
size: few
DNA: TGTGCCAGCAGCGAAGACAACACCTTC
CDR3: CASSEDNTF

J: TRBJ1-5
D: .
V: TRBV4-1
size: .
DNA: TGCGCCAGCAGCCAAGAAGGAAGGGGTTTGGGTCAGCCCCAGCATTTT
CDR3: CASSQEGRGLGQPQHF

J: TRBJ2-3
D: TRBD2
V: TRBV7-2
size: .
DNA: TGTGCCAGCAGCTTAGGTCCGGGGGGGCCGGGAGATACGCAGTATTTT
CDR3: CASSLGPGGPGDTQYF

J: TRBJ1-3
D: TRBD1
V: TRBV9
size: .
DNA: TGTGCCAGCAGCGCGGGACAGGGAAACACCATATATTTT
CDR3: CASSAGQGNTIYF

J: TRBJ2-1
D: TRBD2
V: TRBV19
size: .
DNA: TGTGCCAGTAGTACATCTAGCGGGGGGGTATTCTACAATGAGCAGTTCTTC
CDR3: CASSTSSGGVFYNEQFF

J: TRBJ1-1
D: .
V: TRBV7-6
size: .
DNA: TGTGCCAGCAGCTTAGTGGCAGGGGCCAACACTGAAGCTTTCTTT
CDR3: CASSLVAGANTEAFF

J: TRBJ1-1
D: .
V: TRBV19
size: .
DNA: TGTGCCAGTAGCGTAAGGGAGACTGAAGCTTTCTTT
CDR3: CASSVRETEAFF

J: TRBJ1-1
D: .
V: TRBV6-6
size: few
DNA: TGTGCCAGCAGTTCCTCCCTTTGGCCTGAAGCTTTCTTT
CDR3: CASSSSLWPEAFF

J: TRBJ1-1
D: .
V: TRBV6-5
size: once
DNA: TGTGCCGTGGGGGGCACTGAAGCTTTCTTT
CDR3: CAVGGTEAFF

J: TRBJ2-1
D: TRBD1
V: TRBV6-1
size: .
DNA: TGTGCCAGCAGTGAAAGGGAACAGGGGTACAATGAGCAGTTCTTC
CDR3: CASSEREQGYNEQFF

J: TRBJ2-1
D: .
V: TRBV5-1
size: .
DNA: .
CDR3: CASSFGQGAGEVFF

J: TRBJ1-3
D: .
V: TRBV6-6
size: .
DNA: TGTGCCAGCAGTTACTCACAGGGAGACGGAAACACCATATATTTT
CDR3: CASSYSQGDGNTIYF

J: TRBJ2-7
D: TRBD2
V: TRBV9
size: once
DNA: TGTGCCAGCAGCGACGCCGGGACTAGCATGGACGAGCAGTACTTC
CDR3: CASSDAGTSMDEQYF

J: TRBJ1-4
D: .
V: TRBV9
size: .
DNA: TGTGCCAGCAGCGAGGGGCGGACCATTAATGAAAAACTGTTTTTT
CDR3: CASSEGRTINEKLFF

J: TRBJ1-5
D: TRBD1
V: TRBV4-1
size: .
DNA: TGCGCCAGCAGCCAAGACAGGGGGCGCATACAGCCCCAGCATTTT
CDR3: CASSQDRGRIQPQHF

J: TRBJ2-2
D: TRBD1
V: TRBV11-2
size: .
DNA: TGTGCCAGCAGCCCCGTCGGGACAGCGAACACCGGGGAGCTGTTTTTT
CDR3: CASSPVGTANTGELFF

J: TRBJ1-4
D: .
V: TRBV5-1
size: once
DNA: TGCGCCAGCAGCTTGAGTACAGGGCGGGAAAAACTGTTTTTT
CDR3: CASSLSTGREKLFF

J: TRBJ2-3
D: TRBD2
V: TRBV7-8
size: .
DNA: TGTGCCAGCACCGTCCTCCGGACTAGCCGCACAGATACGCAGTATTTT
CDR3: CASTVLRTSRTDTQYF

J: TRBJ2-1
D: TRBD1
V: TRBV28
size: .
DNA: TGTGCCAGCAAGGGGGGGGACAGGGACTCCAATGAGCAGTTCTTC
CDR3: CASKGGDRDSNEQFF

J: TRBJ2-1
D: TRBD2
V: TRBV19
size: .
DNA: TGTGCCAGTAGTTCCCACGTGACTAGCGGCTACAATGAGCAGTTCTTC
CDR3: CASSSHVTSGYNEQFF

J: TRBJ2-3
D: TRBD2
V: TRBV2
size: .
DNA: TGTGCCAGCAGTGGGCCTAGCGGCCTGACAGATACGCAGTATTTT
CDR3: CASSGPSGLTDTQYF

J: TRBJ1-6
D: .
V: TRBV5-1
size: .
DNA: TGCGCCAGCAGCTTTGAGGAGGGCGGCAGTTCACCCCTCCACTTT
CDR3: CASSFEEGGSSPLHF

J: TRBJ2-7
D: TRBD1
V: TRBV5-1
size: .
DNA: TGCGCCAGCAGCTTAGGGACAGGGGTGTACGAGCAGTACTTC
CDR3: CASSLGTGVYEQYF

J: TRBJ2-5
D: TRBD2
V: TRBV25-1
size: .
DNA: TGTGCCAGCAGGAACACGGGGGGGCTTGAGACCCAGTACTTC
CDR3: CASRNTGGLETQYF

J: TRBJ2-1
D: .
V: TRBV11-2
size: once
DNA: TGTGCCAGCAGCACCGTTCAGGCCCTGTACAATGAGCAGTTCTTC
CDR3: CASSTVQALYNEQFF

J: TRBJ1-1
D: TRBD1
V: TRBV6-5
size: .
DNA: TGTGCCAGCAGTCCCGACAGGGGGCAAGCTTTCTTT
CDR3: CASSPDRGQAFF

J: TRBJ2-7
D: TRBD2
V: TRBV29-1
size: .
DNA: TGCAGCGCGGAGCGGGGGGGGTCCTACGAGCAGTACTTC
CDR3: CSAERGGSYEQYF

J: TRBJ1-3
D: TRBD1
V: TRBV5-1
size: .
DNA: TGCGCCAGCAGCCTGACAGGGTTGGTGACCATATATTTT
CDR3: CASSLTGLVTIYF

J: TRBJ2-1
D: TRBD1
V: TRBV7-2
size: .
DNA: TGTGCCAGCAGCGTGGGACAGGGGCGGGGTGAGCAGTTCTTC
CDR3: CASSVGQGRGEQFF

J: TRBJ1-5
D: .
V: TRBV18
size: .
DNA: TGTGCCAGCTCACCACCGTATAGCAATCAGCCCCAGCATTTT
CDR3: CASSPPYSNQPQHF

J: TRBJ2-5
D: TRBD2
V: TRBV9
size: .
DNA: TGTGCCAGCAGCGGGACTAGCCAAGAGACCCAGTACTTC
CDR3: CASSGTSQETQYF

J: TRBJ2-1
D: .
V: TRBV11-3
size: .
DNA: TGTGCCAGCAGCTTACGCAATGAGCAATTCTTC
CDR3: CASSLRNEQFF

J: TRBJ1-3
D: .
V: TRBV19
size: .
DNA: TGTGCCAGTAGGGTGAGCTCTGGAAACACCATATATTTT
CDR3: CASRVSSGNTIYF

J: TRBJ2-7
D: TRBD2
V: TRBV7-2
size: .
DNA: TGTGCCAGCAGCCGAGCGGGGGGGTACGAGCAGTACTTC
CDR3: CASSRAGGYEQYF

J: TRBJ1-4
D: .
V: TRBV9
size: .
DNA: TGTGCCAGCAGCGCCGGAGGGGATAGGGGTGAAAAACTGTTTTTT
CDR3: CASSAGGDRGEKLFF

J: TRBJ2-3
D: TRBD2
V: TRBV6-5
size: .
DNA: TGTGCCAGCAGTTTCGCTAGCGGGGCGACAGATACGCAGTATTTT
CDR3: CASSFASGATDTQYF